Presented here are 9 T cell receptor beta chains from one specimen sequenced in a study of early T cells in non-severe SARS-CoV-2 infection. TCRdb re-derived calls from the 5' RACE reads in MiXCR, one entry per CDR3 protein. The repertoire includes 30,000 or so distinct CDR3 sequences, approximately 5% of them detected once, and around 5% sits in the top ten. Sample: whole blood. The receptors were gathered from an adult who was a healthcare worker with PCR-confirmed SARS-CoV-2 infection or an uninfected control (not recorded which).

The sample holds many counts of this clonotype. The chain uses TRBV20-1 and TRBJ1-2, with D tentatively TRBD1 (5 bases). CDR1 and CDR2 (germline): DFQATT, SNEGSKA (reference sequence). V was pared by 6 bases and J by 0 bases, with 11 bases between. This CDR3 comprises 13 residues. The CDR3 DNA is TGCAGTGCCACGACAGCATCTAACTATGGCTACACCTTC. It translates to CSATTASNYGYTF.

There are many counts of this clonotype. The gene calls are TRBV7-9 and TRBJ2-7; D unresolved. Germline assignment: CDR1 SEHNR and CDR2 FQNEAQ (reference sequence). V was cut by 0 bases and J by 5 bases, with 11 bases left in between. CDR3 length equals 14 residues. As DNA, the CDR3 is TGTGCCAGCAGCTTAGCCGAACCCTGGGACGAGCAGTACTTC. It specifies CASSLAEPWDEQYF. The full variable domain, rest sourced from reference TRBV7-9 and TRBJ2-7, is DTGVSQNPRHKITKRGQNVTFRCDPISEHNRLYWYRQTLGQGPEFLTYFQNEAQLEKSRLLSDRFSAERPKGSFSTLEIQRTEQGDSAMYLCASSLAEPWDEQYFGPGTRLTVT.

This clonotype was seen ten or more times. This rearrangement joins TRBV7-9 to TRBJ2-1, with 11 bases fitting TRBD2. The junction had 10 bases not matched to a gene; V was cut back by 6 bases and J by 9 bases. CDR1 and CDR2 from the germline V gene are SEHNR and FQNEAQ (reference sequence). The CDR3 totals 15 residues. CDR3 sequence: CASRFGTSGGTEQFF. In DNA, the CDR3 is TGTGCCAGCAGGTTTGGGACTAGCGGAGGGACTGAGCAGTTCTTC.

The sample holds a few counts of this clonotype. V is TRBV5-4 and J is TRBJ2-3; 9 nucleotides line up with TRBD2. J lost 2 bases, V lost 1 base, and 2 bases had no gene match. Germline CDR1 reads SGHNT; CDR2 reads YYREEE (reference sequence). The CDR3 extends over 15 amino acids. The DNA for the CDR3 is TGTGCCAGCAGCTTGAAGCGGGAGGCCACAGATACGCAGTATTTT. It specifies CASSLKREATDTQYF.

Ten or more counts support this clonotype. CDR3 protein: CSADRWQGTYEQYF. The CDR3 coding sequence is TGCAGTGCCGACAGGTGGCAGGGGACCTACGAGCAGTACTTC. The chain has TRBV20-1 and TRBJ2-7; D might be TRBD1 (6 bases). The V and J ends lost 6 bases and 2 bases respectively, with 17 bases between them. The CDR3 has 14 residues. Looked up from germline, CDR1 is DFQATT and CDR2 is SNEGSKA (reference sequence).

This clonotype was seen a handful of times. V usage is TRBV7-3 and J usage is TRBJ2-5; 7 bases are a match to TRBD1. The CDR3 length is 15 residues. Germline-derived CDR1 and CDR2 are SGHTA and FQGTGA. The junction had 6 bases not matched to a gene; V was cut back by 0 bases and J by 5 bases. CDR3 nucleotides: TGTGCCAGCAGCTTAACCGGCCAGGGGGTGGAGACCCAGTACTTC. Translation: CASSLTGQGVETQYF.

There are many counts of this clonotype. This rearrangement joins TRBV20-1 to TRBJ2-1, with a weak D call TRBD2 (5 bases). Germline lookup yields CDR1 DFQATT and CDR2 SNEGSKA (reference sequence). The CDR3 extends over 14 amino acids. V was trimmed by 4 bases and J by 0 bases, leaving 10 bases between them. The DNA for the CDR3 is TGCAGTGCTACCCGTCGGGGCTCCTACAATGAGCAGTTCTTC. Its protein is CSATRRGSYNEQFF.

Many counts were recorded for this clonotype. The CDR3 sequence is CASSLGLVAGDTQYF. CDR3 nucleotides: TGTGCCAGCAGCTTAGGTTTAGTAGCGGGGGATACGCAGTATTTT. This chain connects TRBV7-8 to TRBJ2-3, with 8 bases lining up with TRBD2. Germline CDR1 is SGHVS and CDR2 is FQNEAQ. The CDR3 extends over 15 amino acids. The ends lost 1 base at V and 6 bases at J; junction bases unmatched: 6.

In this sample, this clonotype turned up many times. The V gene is TRBV27, the J gene TRBJ2-7, with 7 bases matching TRBD2. Germline V gene data show CDR1 as MNHEY and CDR2 as SMNVEV (reference sequence). The CDR3 has 11 residues. V trimming: 7 bases; J trimming: 7 bases; junction bases outside the gene matches: 4. The DNA for the CDR3 is TGTGCCAGCACTGAAGCGGGGGAGCAGTACTTC. This sequence encodes CASTEAGEQYF.